This TCR beta chain was documented in a study of blood T cell repertoires in COVID-19. Study-level background: COVID-19 samples from acute and convalescent phases originated in the United States, Italy and Spain.

A Seattle source enrolled patients during active infection and followed them longitudinally. This clone was observed a handful of times. Germline assignment: CDR1 LNHDA and CDR2 SQIVND (reference sequence). V shed 4 bases and J 6 bases; nucleotides not matched to a gene: 9. The length of the CDR3 is 15 residues. TCRdb keeps only in-frame clones here, not all; method: immunoSEQ multiplex PCR. Among over 250,000 clones, about four fifths were seen once, and the ten largest hold roughly 1.5%. The TCR originated in a human donor with COVID-19, enrolled during active disease. The donor label of this sample is uncertain. The genes are TRBV19 and TRBJ1-5; TRBD1 agrees at 7 bases. Source material: peripheral blood. CDR3: CASSTARGVGQPQHF. The CDR3 region has the DNA TGTGCCAGTAGTACCGCCAGGGGGGTGGGTCAGCCCCAGCATTTT.